This TCR beta chain came from a study of T cell repertoires in cytomegalovirus infection. About the study: It can be stated that public TCR beta signatures indicated CMV infection as well as a matching HLA type. General study results and limits: Cumulative frequency of public TCR beta families picked out carriers of CMV plus the relevant HLA. The ex vivo response was dominated by HLA-C-restricted CMV-specific TCR beta clonotypes.

V lost 10 bases, J lost 2 bases, and 14 bases lay in between. This CDR3 spans 14 amino acids. This clonotype was picked up many times. Its antigen is unknown. TCRdb re-called the reads through MiXCR, storing one row per CDR3 protein. The sample has 200,000 to 300,000 distinct CDR3 sequences, around 9% seen once. V is TRBV12-3 or TRBV12-4 and J is TRBJ2-2; D perhaps matches TRBD2 (6 bases). Specimen: PBMCs. This sequence originates from a human donor in good health (CMV status not recorded). Some clones in this sample may be carry-over from other donors' samples. The CDR3 here is CATGGAANTGELFF. CDR3 nucleotides: TGTGCCACCGGGGGAGCAGCCAACACCGGGGAGCTGTTTTTT.